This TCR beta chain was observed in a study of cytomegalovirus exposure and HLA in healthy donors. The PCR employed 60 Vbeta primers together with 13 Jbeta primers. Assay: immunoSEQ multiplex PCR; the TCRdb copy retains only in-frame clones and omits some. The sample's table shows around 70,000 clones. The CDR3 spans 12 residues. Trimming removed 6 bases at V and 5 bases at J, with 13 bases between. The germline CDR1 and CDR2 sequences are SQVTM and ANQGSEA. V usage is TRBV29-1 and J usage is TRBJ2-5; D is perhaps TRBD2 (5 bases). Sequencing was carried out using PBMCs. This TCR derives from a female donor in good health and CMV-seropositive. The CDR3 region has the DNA TGCAGCGTACGTCCTGGAGGCGAGACCCAGTACTTC. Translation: CSVRPGGETQYF. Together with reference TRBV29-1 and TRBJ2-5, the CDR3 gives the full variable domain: SAVISQKPSRDICQRGTSLTIQCQVDSQVTMMFWYRQQPGQSLTLIATANQGSEATYESGFVIDKFPISRPNLTFSTLTVSNMSPEDSSIYLCSVRPGGETQYFGPGTRLLVL.